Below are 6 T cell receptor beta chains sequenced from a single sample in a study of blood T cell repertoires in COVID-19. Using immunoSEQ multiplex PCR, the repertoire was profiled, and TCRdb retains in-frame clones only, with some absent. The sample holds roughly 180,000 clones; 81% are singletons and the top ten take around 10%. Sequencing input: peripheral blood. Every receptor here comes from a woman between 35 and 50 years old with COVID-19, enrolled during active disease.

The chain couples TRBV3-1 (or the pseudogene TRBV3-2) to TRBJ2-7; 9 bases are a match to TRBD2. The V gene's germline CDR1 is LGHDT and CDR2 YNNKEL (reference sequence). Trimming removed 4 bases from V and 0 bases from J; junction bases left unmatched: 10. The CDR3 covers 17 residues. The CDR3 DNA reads TGTGCCAGCAGCCCAGAAAGGGCGGGAGGGCCCTCCTACGAGCAGTACTTC. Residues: CASSPERAGGPSYEQYF.

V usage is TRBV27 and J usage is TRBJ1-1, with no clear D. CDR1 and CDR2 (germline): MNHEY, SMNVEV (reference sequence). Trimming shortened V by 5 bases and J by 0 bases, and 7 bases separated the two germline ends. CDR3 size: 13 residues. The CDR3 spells CASSPLLNTEAFF. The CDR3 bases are TGTGCCAGCAGTCCCCTCCTGAACACTGAAGCTTTCTTT.

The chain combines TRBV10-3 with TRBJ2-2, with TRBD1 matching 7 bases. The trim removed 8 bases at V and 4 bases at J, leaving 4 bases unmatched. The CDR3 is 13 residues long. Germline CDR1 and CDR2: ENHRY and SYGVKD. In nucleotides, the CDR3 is TGTGCCATCGGGGCAGGGGGCACCGGGGAGCTGTTTTTT. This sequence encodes CAIGAGGTGELFF.

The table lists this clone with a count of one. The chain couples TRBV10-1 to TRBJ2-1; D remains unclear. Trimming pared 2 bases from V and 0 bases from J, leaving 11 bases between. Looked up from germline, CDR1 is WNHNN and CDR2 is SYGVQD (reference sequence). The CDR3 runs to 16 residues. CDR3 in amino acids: CASSEKSVISYNEQFF. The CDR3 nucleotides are TGCGCCAGCAGTGAGAAGAGTGTTATCTCCTACAATGAGCAGTTCTTC.

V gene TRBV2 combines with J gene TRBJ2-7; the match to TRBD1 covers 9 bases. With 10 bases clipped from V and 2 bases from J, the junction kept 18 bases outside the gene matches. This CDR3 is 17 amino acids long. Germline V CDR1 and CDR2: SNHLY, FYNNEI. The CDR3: CAISQIRSGQGTYEQYF. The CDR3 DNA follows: TGTGCCATCTCGCAAATAAGATCGGGACAGGGTACCTACGAGCAGTACTTC.

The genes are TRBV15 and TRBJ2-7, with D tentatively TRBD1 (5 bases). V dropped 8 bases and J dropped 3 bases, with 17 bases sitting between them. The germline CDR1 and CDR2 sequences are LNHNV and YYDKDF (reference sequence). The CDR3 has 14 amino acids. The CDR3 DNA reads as TGTGCCACCGCCGAAGGGGCCGGTATCTACGAGCAGTACTTC. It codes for CATAEGAGIYEQYF.